Given below is one T cell receptor beta chain in context. Germline lookup yields CDR1 SGHTA and CDR2 FQGNSA. Trimming cost V 4 bases and J 1 base, with 12 bases left between them. This CDR3 comprises 15 residues. Per the original data handling: Amplifying reference gene primers gave estimates of nucleated cell counts. Clones were read by immunoSEQ multiplex PCR, and TCRdb kept only the in-frame ones, dropping some. The DNA was the basis for D and trimming; V, J and clone size are from that table. Among roughly 230,000 clones listed, roughly 90% were seen once. This sample is part of a study of blood T cell repertoires in COVID-19. About the research overall: Sample material is recorded as cDNA or gDNA derived from T cells, B-cell-depleted T cells, or PBMCs.

The receptor was derived from a woman aged 60-70 years with COVID-19, enrolled during active disease. The chain employs TRBV7-2 and TRBJ2-3; D is unresolved. The sequenced sample was peripheral blood. The CDR3 reads CASSSTTAGTDTQYF. Written as DNA, the CDR3 is TGTGCCAGCAGCTCAACGACCGCGGGCACAGATACGCAGTATTTT.